Listed here are 10 T cell receptor beta chains from one sample, sequenced in a study of blood T cells in healthy people across ages. For the second PCR, which ran for about 6 to 11 cycles, a sample-barcoded 5' primer and a J-beta primer mix were used. TCRdb reprocessed the 5' RACE reads with MiXCR, giving one entry per CDR3 protein. The sample lists approximately 800,000 distinct CDR3 sequences, approximately 25% occurring once. The sample was also reused in another study, on T cells of mothers and their children.

The sequenced sample was blood. These receptors originate from a boy younger than 18 in good health.

This clonotype was counted between two and nine times. V and J are TRBV4-3 and TRBJ1-2, with 10 bases that match TRBD1. Germline-derived CDR1 and CDR2 are LGHNA and YSLEER. The V segment lost 3 bases and the J segment 0 bases; nucleotides outside the gene matches: 7. The CDR3 runs to 17 residues. CDR3 protein: CASSQILGTGANYGYTF. The CDR3 region has the DNA TGCGCCAGCAGCCAGATACTAGGGACAGGGGCTAACTATGGCTACACCTTC.

This clonotype was counted only a few times. The J gene is TRBJ2-2, the V gene TRBV2, with D uncertain. This CDR3 has 13 residues. The V end lost 3 bases, the J end lost 6 bases, and 8 bases lay between the germline ends. Germline assignment: CDR1 SNHLY and CDR2 FYNNEI. CDR3 sequence (DNA): TGTGCCAGCAGTGATCTTGCTTCCGGGGAGCTGTTTTTT. Protein: CASSDLASGELFF.

The chain links TRBV5-6 to TRBJ2-7, with D maybe TRBD2 (6 bases). This CDR3 spans 16 amino acids. CDR1 is SGHDT, CDR2 YYEEEE, per germline. The V and J ends lost 4 bases and 5 bases respectively, with 22 bases between them. This CDR3 reads CASSHGGLARIHEQYF. CDR3 nucleotide sequence: TGTGCCAGCAGCCATGGAGGGCTAGCGAGGATCCACGAGCAGTACTTC.

J is TRBJ2-7 and V is TRBV7-2, with 8 bases identical to TRBD1. The CDR3 is made up of 15 amino acids. J lost 3 bases, V lost 5 bases, and 9 bases had no gene match. Germline V CDR1 and CDR2: SGHTA, FQGNSA. The CDR3 DNA reads as TGTGCCAGCAGCATAGGACAGGGAATCAACTACGAGCAGTACTTC. Translating it yields CASSIGQGINYEQYF.

This clonotype was picked up a small number of times. The rearrangement links TRBV27 to TRBJ2-1, with a weak D call TRBD1 (6 bases). Germline loops: CDR1 MNHEY, CDR2 SMNVEV (reference sequence). V gave up 2 bases and J gave up 4 bases, with 12 bases separating them. This CDR3 spans 15 amino acids. For the CDR3, the DNA is TGTGCCAGCAGTTTAGGGGGCAGGGAGTACAATGAGCAGTTCTTC. As protein: CASSLGGREYNEQFF.

This clonotype was seen a handful of times. The chain employs TRBV27 and TRBJ2-7; no definite D call. Germline CDR1 MNHEY, CDR2 SMNVEV (reference sequence). V lost 1 base and J lost 2, with 15 bases in between. This CDR3 has 16 amino acids. The CDR3 loop reads CASSLLYEDGPYEQYF. CDR3 DNA: TGTGCCAGCAGTTTATTATACGAGGACGGCCCCTACGAGCAGTACTTC.

The chain uses TRBV12-3 or TRBV12-4 and TRBJ2-1; 7 nucleotides agree with TRBD1. This CDR3 has 16 residues. V lost 5 bases and J lost 3; bases outside the gene matches: 10. CDR3 sequence reads: CASSPHTGDIYNEQFF. CDR3 DNA sequence: TGTGCCAGCAGTCCTCATACAGGGGACATCTACAATGAGCAGTTCTTC.

This chain connects TRBV20-1 to TRBJ2-2, with D possibly being TRBD1 (5 bases). Trimming removed 0 bases from V and 3 bases from J, with 11 bases in between. The V gene's germline CDR1 is DFQATT and CDR2 SNEGSKA (reference sequence). This CDR3 region has 15 residues. CDR3 sequence reads: CSARDPAGYTGELFF. DNA for the CDR3: TGCAGTGCTAGAGATCCGGCAGGGTACACCGGGGAGCTGTTTTTT.

The CDR3: CSASEGYWEETQYF. The CDR3 nucleotides are TGCAGTGCTAGCGAGGGGTATTGGGAAGAGACCCAGTACTTC. The chain employs TRBV20-1 and TRBJ2-5; D may correspond to TRBD1 or TRBD2 (5 bases each). The CDR3 totals 14 residues. Trimming pared 3 bases from V and 3 bases from J, leaving 14 bases between. Germline CDR1 and CDR2: DFQATT and SNEGSKA (reference sequence).

With regard to this clonotype: One end of the junction is discordant with germline, which a read error may explain. The chain has TRBV12-3 or TRBV12-4 and TRBJ2-3, with a tentative D call TRBD1 (6 bases). CDR3 size: 12 residues. CDR3 protein: CASSPDRNQGAF. The CDR3 DNA reads TGTGCCAGCAGTCCAGACAGGAACCAGGGAGCTTTT.